Here is one T cell receptor beta chain with its context. The antigen it recognizes is unknown. Per-base quality was not reported, and no clone a single base away is much larger than it. The CDR3 regions of human TCRbeta chains were analyzed by immunosequencing. The authors' pipeline ran thus. TCRs in the repertoires were compared against a reference library of SARS-CoV-2-specific TCRs that had been generated with the MIRA antigen-specificity platform. Breadth was defined as the fraction of unique TCRs that were SARS-CoV-2-associated. Depth was defined as the fraction of total T cells that were SARS-CoV-2-associated. Using the MIRA data, every spike-specific TCR was mapped to the spike region that the TCR reacted to and assigned to either a CD4 or a CD8 class. Log10-transformed breadth and depth values were compared by one-way ANOVA with Sidak's multiple comparisons tests. TCRdb limited this immuneACCESS table to in-frame rearrangements with V and J called. A share of clones is missing; checked studies link under half to unresolved V genes, and the rest is unexplained. The DNA was the basis for D and trimming; V, J and clone size are from that table. This sample lists approximately 120,000 clones; approximately 90% were detected once. The ten top clones hold 4.5% to 5.5% of the sample.

The source of the sample is a study of T cell responses to AZD1222 COVID-19 vaccine (dated by TCRdb to the early 2020s). For the study in its entirety: AZD1222 recipients with second doses at about 4 weeks or about 12 weeks were pooled, because spike-specific TCR depth and breadth did not differ between schedules. A total of approximately 240 trial participants underwent TCR sequencing, of whom 200 to 220 received two doses of AZD1222 and about 25 received two doses of the MenACWY control vaccine. Trial participants were enrolled by age into subgroups of 18-55, 56-69 and 70-plus years, and roughly 160, 29 and 62 TCR-sequenced participants, respectively, were included in these subgroups.

Overall study results and their limits: A significant rise in spike-specific TCR breadth and depth was observed after two AZD1222 doses relative to day 0 and relative to MenACWY recipients. In the small 56-69-year group, the increase in depth fell short of significance, most likely because of low power. Participants were mostly white British and included more females than males, and it was suggested by the authors that clonal diversity may have been underestimated. CD4 TCRs associated with the vaccine covered the entire spike protein, and the dominant responses were in regions 160-218 and 743-854. Nearly half of unique spike-specific TCRs reportedly recognized epitopes outside regions mutated in the B.1.351 and B.1.1.7 variants. Because no day 14 peak-response samples were available, repertoires were characterized only after the peak T cell response. Only a handful of AZD1222 recipients were SARS-CoV-2 seropositive at baseline, limiting conclusions about previously exposed vaccinees.

For CDR1 and CDR2, the germline V gene (reference sequence) lists LGHDT and YNNKEL. Including cysteine and phenylalanine, the CDR3 has 17 amino acids. CDR3 DNA only is kept here, 51 bases in frame from base 1. V is reduced by 3 bases and J by 2 bases, leaving a spacing of 14 bases between them. The time point label corresponds to: baseline before first vaccination. Samples from vaccinated people were obtained from the UK trials COV001 and COV002, which included a single-blind randomized controlled phase 2/3 trial of AZD1222 (ChAdOx1 nCoV-19) in healthy adults. For TCRbeta chain sequencing, PBMC samples were collected from trial participants at day 0 and at day 28 after the second dose.

The chain links TRBV3-1 (or the pseudogene TRBV3-2) with TRBJ1-6; a tentative D match to TRBD1 spans 6 bases. The specimen comprised peripheral blood, sampled on day 0 of AZD1222 vaccination. This TCR derives from an adult in good health. CDR3 region: CASSQATGLPYNSPLHF. The sequence in DNA is TGTGCCAGCAGCCAGGCTACAGGGTTGCCCTATAATTCACCCCTCCACTTT.